The 22 T cell receptor beta chains below come from one sample, sequenced in a study of vaccination effects on CD4 cells after COVID-19. TCRdb keeps only in-frame clones here, not all; method: immunoSEQ multiplex PCR. The table shows around 25,000 clones, with around 66% occurring only once. Under the ViraFEST assay, PBMC were stimulated with viral peptide pools so that antigen-specific CD4+ T cells expanded. Sequencing was performed afterwards. Having been cultured for around ten days, the cells underwent CD4+ T cell isolation. According to PCR results, the person was infected with SARS-CoV-2 between March and December 2020. These receptors have no identified antigens. This specimen consisted of CD4+ T cells from PBMCs cultured with SARS-CoV-2 spike peptides, obtained before COVID-19 vaccination. These receptors all come from a human donor who had a prior SARS-CoV-2 infection.

The DNA of the CDR3 is TGTGCCAGCAGCCAAGGGGGTAGCGGCGCCCCCTACGAGCAGTACTTC. It is translated as CASSQGGSGAPYEQYF. The rearrangement uses TRBV14 and TRBJ2-7; tentatively, D is TRBD2 (6 bases). The CDR3 totals 16 residues. Looked up from germline, CDR1 is SGHDN and CDR2 is FVKESK. V lost 1 base and J lost 2, with 15 bases in between.

The chain is built from TRBV7-2 and TRBJ2-4; 10 positions match TRBD2. The junction had 14 bases not matched to a gene; V was cut back by 4 bases and J by 8 bases. Germline V gene lookup returns CDR1 SGHTA and CDR2 FQGNSA. This CDR3 contains 17 residues. The CDR3 reads CASSSGTVASGSDIQYF. The CDR3 DNA reads TGTGCCAGCAGCTCAGGGACGGTGGCTAGCGGGAGTGACATTCAGTACTTC.

The chain couples TRBV5-1 to TRBJ1-1; TRBD1 might be the D (5 bases). V dropped 0 bases and J dropped 7 bases, with 10 bases sitting between them. The CDR3 totals 13 residues. Germline V gives CDR1 SGHRS, CDR2 YFSETQ. The CDR3 nucleotides are TGCGCCAGCAGCTTGGGCGGGGACGATGAAGCTTTCTTT. Protein sequence: CASSLGGDDEAFF.

This clone was observed a few times. The rearrangement uses TRBV7-2 and TRBJ2-3, with D possibly TRBD1 on 6 matching bases. Trimming cost V 1 base and J 2 bases, with 16 bases left between them. The CDR3 totals 17 residues. Germline V gene sequence: CDR1 SGHTA, CDR2 FQGNSA. CDR3 in amino acids: CASSLVPQGPNTDTQYF. The CDR3 nucleotides are TGTGCCAGCAGCTTAGTGCCACAGGGACCTAACACAGATACGCAGTATTTT. Based on the CDR3 plus reference TRBV7-2 and TRBJ2-3, the full variable domain is GAGVSQSPSNKVTEKGKDVELRCDPISGHTALYWYRQSLGQGLEFLIYFQGNSAPDKSGLPSDRFSAERTGGSVSTLTIQRTQQEDSAVYLCASSLVPQGPNTDTQYFGPGTRLTVL.

This clone was seen more than once but under ten times. V and J are TRBV7-9 and TRBJ2-5, with TRBD2 identical over 8 bases. Trimming at V came to 5 bases and at J to 6 bases, leaving 17 bases not matched to a gene. This CDR3 spans 17 amino acids. Germline V CDR1 and CDR2: SEHNR, FQNEAQ (reference sequence). The CDR3 DNA reads TGTGCCAGCAGCCCGTCACCTCGGGGGGGCCCTTGGCAGACCCAGTACTTC. As protein: CASSPSPRGGPWQTQYF.

This chain joins TRBV5-6 and TRBJ2-1, with a tentative D call TRBD1 (5 bases). The CDR3 extends over 13 amino acids. V lost 1 base to trimming and J lost 7 bases, with 9 bases between them. CDR1 and CDR2 from the germline V gene are SGHDT and YYEEEE. The CDR3 DNA sequence: TGTGCCAGCAGCTTGTCCGACAGAAATGAGCAGTTCTTC. Translated, it gives CASSLSDRNEQFF.

The chain employs TRBV4-2 and TRBJ2-7, with 11 bases matching TRBD1. Germline-derived CDR1 and CDR2 are LGHNA and YNFKEQ. The CDR3 covers 16 residues. J lost 3 bases, V lost 3 bases, and 7 bases had no gene match. The CDR3 here is CASSHTTGTGGYEQYF. The CDR3 nucleotides are TGTGCCAGCAGCCATACCACCGGGACAGGGGGCTACGAGCAGTACTTC.

This rearrangement joins TRBV30 to TRBJ2-3; 7 bases match TRBD2. Germline V CDR1 and CDR2: GTSNPN, SVGIG (reference sequence). V shed 5 bases and J 2 bases; nucleotides not matched to a gene: 7. This CDR3 has 14 residues. CDR3 loop: CAWQRDLDTDTQYF. Written as DNA, the CDR3 is TGTGCCTGGCAGCGGGATTTGGACACAGATACGCAGTATTTT.

The chain uses TRBV18 and TRBJ1-4; D is perhaps TRBD1 (5 bases). The CDR3 spans 14 residues. The germline V gene has CDR1 KGHSH and CDR2 LQKENI. Trimming took 5 bases from V and 5 from J, leaving 12 bases between them. The CDR3 DNA follows: TGTGCCAGCTCAGGAGGGACGCGGAATGAAAAACTGTTTTTT. Residues: CASSGGTRNEKLFF. The complete variable domain, with remaining parts taken from reference TRBV18 and TRBJ1-4, reads NAGVMQNPRHLVRRRGQEARLRCSPMKGHSHVYWYRQLPEEGLKFMVYLQKENIIDESGMPKERFSAEFPKEGPSILRIQQVVRGDSAAYFCASSGGTRNEKLFFGSGTQLSVL.

This chain connects TRBV3-1 (or the pseudogene TRBV3-2) to TRBJ2-7; 8 positions agree with TRBD2. CDR3 length equals 15 residues. Germline V gene data show CDR1 as LGHDT and CDR2 as YNNKEL (reference sequence). V gave up 4 bases and J gave up 2 bases; unmatched junction bases: 7. The CDR3 reads CASSLLAVPTYEQYF. CDR3 in DNA: TGTGCCAGCAGCCTACTAGCGGTCCCAACCTACGAGCAGTACTTC.

This clone appeared a few times. The rearrangement links TRBV11-2 to TRBJ1-5; a possible D gene is TRBD1 (5 bases). In germline, CDR1 is SGHAT, CDR2 FQNNGV. The CDR3 length is 14 residues. The V end was cut by 5 bases, the J end by 6 bases, with 14 bases between. The CDR3 reads CASSRGTQGQPQHF. The DNA of the CDR3 is TGTGCCAGCAGCCGGGGGACCCAGGGTCAGCCCCAGCATTTT.

CDR3 residues: CASSGAERSTDTQYF. In DNA, the CDR3 is TGTGCCAGCAGCGGTGCGGAGCGAAGCACAGATACGCAGTATTTT. This chain connects TRBV6-2 or TRBV6-3 to TRBJ2-3, with D uncertain. The V gene lost 6 bases and the J gene lost 0 bases, with 13 bases spanning the gap. The CDR3 is 15 residues long. In germline, CDR1 is MNHEY, CDR2 SVGEGT.

This chain joins TRBV29-1 and TRBJ2-7; 11 bases align to TRBD1. Germline trimming cut 7 bases from V and 4 bases from J; bases unmatched to any gene: 12. Germline CDR1 SQVTM, CDR2 ANQGSEA. The CDR3 length is 15 residues. The CDR3 nucleotides read TGCAGCGCGCGGATGGACAGGGGGCGTCTTTACGAGCAGTACTTC. This translates into CSARMDRGRLYEQYF.

This clone appeared once. The CDR3: CASSQGAGANVLTF. The CDR3 nucleotides are TGTGCCAGCAGCCAGGGGGCTGGGGCCAACGTCCTGACTTTC. This rearrangement joins TRBV11-3 to TRBJ2-6; 7 bases match TRBD1. Germline assignment: CDR1 SGHNT and CDR2 YENEEA. Trimming took 5 bases from V and 2 from J; bases not matched to a gene: 0. The CDR3 sequence is 14 residues long.

The chain has TRBV5-6 and TRBJ2-5, with TRBD2 as a possible D gene (5 bases). Germline V CDR1 and CDR2: SGHDT, YYEEEE. This CDR3 region has 14 residues. Trimming stripped 0 bases from V and 5 bases from J, with 11 bases between. CDR3 sequence: CASSLARGTETQYF. CDR3 sequence (DNA): TGTGCCAGCAGCTTGGCTCGGGGTACGGAGACCCAGTACTTC.

The chain is built from TRBV5-5 and TRBJ2-7, with 7 nucleotides matching TRBD1. CDR1 SGHKS and CDR2 YYEKEE come from the germline V gene (reference sequence). V shed 4 bases and J 8 bases; nucleotides not matched to a gene: 18. This CDR3 region has 16 residues. The CDR3 sequence: CASSLLDRASTGKQYF. The CDR3 DNA reads TGTGCCAGCAGCCTCCTCGACAGGGCCTCTACGGGGAAGCAGTACTTC. Looking up the rest from reference TRBV5-5 and TRBJ2-7 gives the full variable domain: DAGVTQSPTHLIKTRGQQVTLRCSPISGHKSVSWYQQVLGQGPQFIFQYYEKEERGRGNFPDRFSARQFPNYSSELNVNALLLGDSALYLCASSLLDRASTGKQYFGPGTRLTVT.

The chain is built from TRBV7-9 and TRBJ1-1; the D is unclear. The V end lost 8 bases, the J end lost 0 bases, and 10 bases lay between the germline ends. This CDR3 region has 13 residues. Per the germline V gene, CDR1 is SEHNR and CDR2 is FQNEAQ (reference sequence). CDR3 in amino acids: CASGFDMNTEAFF. The CDR3 DNA reads as TGTGCCAGCGGGTTCGACATGAACACTGAAGCTTTCTTT. Full variable domain (remainder filled in from reference TRBV7-9 and TRBJ1-1): DTGVSQNPRHKITKRGQNVTFRCDPISEHNRLYWYRQTLGQGPEFLTYFQNEAQLEKSRLLSDRFSAERPKGSFSTLEIQRTEQGDSAMYLCASGFDMNTEAFFGQGTRLTVV.

The chain has TRBV3-1 (or the pseudogene TRBV3-2) and TRBJ2-5; 8 positions match TRBD1. V dropped 6 bases and J dropped 5; count of bases not matched to a gene: 8. CDR3 length: 14 residues. Germline V gene lookup returns CDR1 LGHDT and CDR2 YNNKEL (reference sequence). The CDR3 loop is CASRPDRGMETQYF. CDR3 bases: TGTGCCAGCAGACCCGACAGGGGAATGGAGACCCAGTACTTC.

The chain has TRBV11-3 and TRBJ2-3, with 10 nucleotides matching TRBD2. The CDR3 spans 16 residues. J was trimmed by 7 bases and V by 5 bases; bases with no gene match: 12. CDR1 is SGHNT and CDR2 is YENEEA in the germline V gene. The CDR3 spells CASSPTSAGGAYTQYF. For the CDR3, the DNA is TGTGCCAGCAGCCCCACCTCAGCGGGAGGGGCATATACGCAGTATTTT.

The chain couples TRBV7-9 to TRBJ2-6, with TRBD1 matching over 7 bases. CDR1 and CDR2 (germline): SEHNR, FQNEAQ (reference sequence). The V gene end was trimmed by 1 base and the J gene end by 0 bases; junction bases not matched to a gene: 9. The CDR3 spans 19 residues. The CDR3 DNA follows: TGTGCCAGCAGCTTAGGAACCGGGACAGCGACCTCTGGGGCCAACGTCCTGACTTTC. As protein: CASSLGTGTATSGANVLTF.

This clone has a single count. V is TRBV5-1 and J is TRBJ2-7; the D gene is possibly TRBD1 (5 bases). Per the germline V gene, CDR1 is SGHRS and CDR2 is YFSETQ. The CDR3 extends over 13 amino acids. Between the trimmed V and J ends, which lost 1 base and 5 bases, there was a span of 10 bases. In DNA, the CDR3 is TGCGCCAGCAGCTTGCAGGGCGGCAACGAGCAGTACTTC. It is translated as CASSLQGGNEQYF.

This clone was counted between two and nine times. The chain has TRBV11-3 and TRBJ1-1; weak D call: TRBD1 (6 bases). Germline V gene lookup returns CDR1 SGHNT and CDR2 YENEEA. The CDR3 sequence is 15 residues long. The V and J ends lost 7 bases and 0 bases respectively, with 15 bases between them. The CDR3 protein is CASNQQGGVNTEAFF. In nucleotides, the CDR3 is TGTGCCAGCAACCAACAGGGAGGGGTGAACACTGAAGCTTTCTTT.